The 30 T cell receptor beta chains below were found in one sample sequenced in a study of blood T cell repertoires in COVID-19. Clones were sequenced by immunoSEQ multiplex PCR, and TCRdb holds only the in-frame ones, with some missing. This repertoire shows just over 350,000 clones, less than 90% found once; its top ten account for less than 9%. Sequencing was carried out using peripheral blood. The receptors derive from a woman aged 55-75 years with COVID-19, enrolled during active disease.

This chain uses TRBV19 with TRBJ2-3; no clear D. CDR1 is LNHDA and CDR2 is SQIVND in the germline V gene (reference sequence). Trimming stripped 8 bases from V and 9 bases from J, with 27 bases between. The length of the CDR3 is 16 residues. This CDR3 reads CASRRSITVMYSTQYF. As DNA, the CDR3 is TGTGCCAGTCGTCGGTCAATCACCGTAATGTATAGCACGCAGTATTTT.

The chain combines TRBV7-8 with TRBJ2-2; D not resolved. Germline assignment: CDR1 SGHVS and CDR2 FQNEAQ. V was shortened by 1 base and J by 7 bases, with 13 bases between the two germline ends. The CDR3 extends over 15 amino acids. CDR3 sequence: CASSLDATPSGELFF. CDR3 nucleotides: TGTGCCAGCAGCTTAGATGCTACCCCGAGCGGGGAGCTGTTTTTT.

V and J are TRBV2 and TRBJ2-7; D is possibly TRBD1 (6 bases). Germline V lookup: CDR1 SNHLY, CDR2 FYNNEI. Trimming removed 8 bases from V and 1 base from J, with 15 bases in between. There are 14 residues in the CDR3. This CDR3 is CASSPQGASYEQYF. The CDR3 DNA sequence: TGTGCCAGCTCACCACAGGGAGCTTCCTACGAGCAGTACTTC. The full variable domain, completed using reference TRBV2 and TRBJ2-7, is EPEVTQTPSHQVTQMGQEVILRCVPISNHLYFYWYRQILGQKVEFLVSFYNNEISEKSEIFDDQFSVERPDGSNFTLKIRSTKLEDSAMYFCASSPQGASYEQYFGPGTRLTVT.

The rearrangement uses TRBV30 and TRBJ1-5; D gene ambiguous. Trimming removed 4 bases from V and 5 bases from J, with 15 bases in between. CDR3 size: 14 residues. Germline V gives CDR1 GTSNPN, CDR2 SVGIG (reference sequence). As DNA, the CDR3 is TGTGCCTGGATATCTAAGACGGGGTATCAGCCCCAGCATTTT. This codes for CAWISKTGYQPQHF.

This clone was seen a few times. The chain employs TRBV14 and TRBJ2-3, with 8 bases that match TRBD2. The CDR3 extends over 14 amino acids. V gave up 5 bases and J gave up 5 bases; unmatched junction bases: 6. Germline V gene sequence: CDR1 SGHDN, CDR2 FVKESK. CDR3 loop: CASSNGGARDTQYF. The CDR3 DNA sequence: TGTGCCAGCAGCAACGGGGGGGCCAGAGATACGCAGTATTTT.

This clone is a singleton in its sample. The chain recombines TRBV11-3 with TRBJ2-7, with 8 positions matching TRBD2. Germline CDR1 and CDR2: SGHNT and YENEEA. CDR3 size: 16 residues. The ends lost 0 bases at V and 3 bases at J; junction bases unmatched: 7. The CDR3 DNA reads TGTGCCAGCAGCTTAGATGGCGGGGGGCAACACTACGAGCAGTACTTC. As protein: CASSLDGGGQHYEQYF.

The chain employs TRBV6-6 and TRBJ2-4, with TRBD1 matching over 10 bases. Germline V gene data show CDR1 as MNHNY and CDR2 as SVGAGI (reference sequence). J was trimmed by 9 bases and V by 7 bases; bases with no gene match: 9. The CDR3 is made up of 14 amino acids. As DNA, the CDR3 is TGTGCCAGCACCACAGGGACAGGGGTTGTCATTCAGTACTTC. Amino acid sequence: CASTTGTGVVIQYF.

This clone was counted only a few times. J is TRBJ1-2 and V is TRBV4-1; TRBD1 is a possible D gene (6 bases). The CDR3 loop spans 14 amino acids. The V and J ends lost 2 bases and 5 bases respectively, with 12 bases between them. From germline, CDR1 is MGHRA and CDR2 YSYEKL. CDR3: CASSQLGGYYGYTF. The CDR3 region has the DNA TGCGCCAGCAGCCAATTAGGGGGATATTATGGCTACACCTTC.

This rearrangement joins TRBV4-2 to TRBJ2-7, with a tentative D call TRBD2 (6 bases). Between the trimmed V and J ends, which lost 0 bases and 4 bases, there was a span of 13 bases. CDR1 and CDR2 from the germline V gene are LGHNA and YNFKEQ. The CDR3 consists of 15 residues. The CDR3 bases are TGTGCCAGCAGCCAAGAGCGGGGCTTCCAATACGAGCAGTACTTC. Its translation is CASSQERGFQYEQYF.

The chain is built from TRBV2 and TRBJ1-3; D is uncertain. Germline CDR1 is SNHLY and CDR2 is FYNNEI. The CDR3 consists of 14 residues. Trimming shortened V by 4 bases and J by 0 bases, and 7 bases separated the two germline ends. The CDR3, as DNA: TGTGCCAGCAGTGTTGGGAGCTCTGGAAACACCATATATTTT. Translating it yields CASSVGSSGNTIYF. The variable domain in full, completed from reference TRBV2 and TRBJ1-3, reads EPEVTQTPSHQVTQMGQEVILRCVPISNHLYFYWYRQILGQKVEFLVSFYNNEISEKSEIFDDQFSVERPDGSNFTLKIRSTKLEDSAMYFCASSVGSSGNTIYFGEGSWLTVV.

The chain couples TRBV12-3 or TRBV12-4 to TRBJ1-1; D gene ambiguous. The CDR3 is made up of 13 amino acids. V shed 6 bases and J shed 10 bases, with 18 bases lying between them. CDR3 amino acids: CASSLHNTNRAFF. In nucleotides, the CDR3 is TGTGCCAGCAGCCTTCATAACACGAATCGAGCTTTCTTT.

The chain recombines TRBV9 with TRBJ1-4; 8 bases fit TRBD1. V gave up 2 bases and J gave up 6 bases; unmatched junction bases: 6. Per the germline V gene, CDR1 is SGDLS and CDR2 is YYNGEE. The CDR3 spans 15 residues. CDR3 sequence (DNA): TGTGCCAGCAGCGTTCTCGGACAGGGCCATGAAAAACTGTTTTTT. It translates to CASSVLGQGHEKLFF.

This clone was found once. The CDR3 loop reads CASRYPGQGADTQYF. As DNA, the CDR3 is TGTGCCAGCAGATACCCGGGACAGGGGGCAGATACGCAGTATTTT. V is TRBV6-2 or TRBV6-3 and J is TRBJ2-3; 11 bases align to TRBD1. This CDR3 comprises 15 residues. V trimming: 6 bases; J trimming: 4 bases; junction bases outside the gene matches: 6. In germline, CDR1 is MNHEY, CDR2 SVGEGT.

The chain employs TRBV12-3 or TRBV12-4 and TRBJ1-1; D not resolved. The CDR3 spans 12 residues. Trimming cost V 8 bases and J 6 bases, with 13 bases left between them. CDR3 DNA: TGTGCCAGCGGAATTCAGGCTCCTGAAGCTTTCTTT. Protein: CASGIQAPEAFF.

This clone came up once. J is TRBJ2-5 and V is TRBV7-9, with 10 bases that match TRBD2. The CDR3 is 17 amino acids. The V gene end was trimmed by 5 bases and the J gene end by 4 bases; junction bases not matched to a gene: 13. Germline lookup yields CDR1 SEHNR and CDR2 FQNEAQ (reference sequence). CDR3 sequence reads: CASSLLGTASGGETQYF. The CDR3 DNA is TGTGCCAGCAGCCTCCTGGGGACCGCTAGCGGGGGAGAGACCCAGTACTTC.

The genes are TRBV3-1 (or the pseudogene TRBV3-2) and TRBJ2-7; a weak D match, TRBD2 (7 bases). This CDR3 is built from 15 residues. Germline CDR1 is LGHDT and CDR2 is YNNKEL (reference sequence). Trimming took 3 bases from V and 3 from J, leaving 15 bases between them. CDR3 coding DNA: TGTGCCAGCAGCCACTATATAGGGGGGGACTACGAGCAGTACTTC. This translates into CASSHYIGGDYEQYF.

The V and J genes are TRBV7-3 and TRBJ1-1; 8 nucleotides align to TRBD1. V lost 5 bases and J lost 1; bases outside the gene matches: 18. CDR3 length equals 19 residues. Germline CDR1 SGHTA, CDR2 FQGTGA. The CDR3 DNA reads TGTGCCAGCAGCCCGGGACAGGCCCTTAATTTCACTCCGAACACTGAAGCTTTCTTT. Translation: CASSPGQALNFTPNTEAFF.

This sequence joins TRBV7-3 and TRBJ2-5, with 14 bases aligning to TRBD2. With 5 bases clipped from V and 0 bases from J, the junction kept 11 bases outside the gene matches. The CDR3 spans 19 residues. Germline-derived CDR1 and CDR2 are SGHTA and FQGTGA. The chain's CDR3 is CASSASGTSGGLYQETQYF. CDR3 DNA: TGTGCCAGCAGCGCCTCCGGGACTAGCGGGGGCCTTTACCAAGAGACCCAGTACTTC.

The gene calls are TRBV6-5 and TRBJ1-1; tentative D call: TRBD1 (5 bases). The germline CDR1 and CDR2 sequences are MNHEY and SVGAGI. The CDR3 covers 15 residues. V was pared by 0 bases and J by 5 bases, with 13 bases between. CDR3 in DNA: TGTGCCAGCAGTTACTCGATACCAGGGAGGACTGAAGCTTTCTTT. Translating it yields CASSYSIPGRTEAFF.

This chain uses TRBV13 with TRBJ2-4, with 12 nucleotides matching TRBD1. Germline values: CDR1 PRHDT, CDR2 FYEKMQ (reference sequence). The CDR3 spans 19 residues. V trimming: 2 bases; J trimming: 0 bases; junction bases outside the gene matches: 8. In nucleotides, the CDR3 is TGTGCCAGCAGCTTAAGGGACAGGGGGCGGATTGAAGCCAAAAACATTCAGTACTTC. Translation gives CASSLRDRGRIEAKNIQYF.

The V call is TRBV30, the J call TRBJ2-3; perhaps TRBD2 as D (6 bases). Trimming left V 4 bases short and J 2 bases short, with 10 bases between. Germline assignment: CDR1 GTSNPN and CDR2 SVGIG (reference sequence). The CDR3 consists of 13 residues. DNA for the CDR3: TGTGCCTGGACCCGGGGGATCACAGATACGCAGTATTTT. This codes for CAWTRGITDTQYF. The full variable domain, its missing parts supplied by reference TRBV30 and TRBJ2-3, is SQTIHQWPATLVQPVGSPLSLECTVEGTSNPNLYWYRQAAGRGLQLLFYSVGIGQISSEVPQNLSASRPQDRQFILSSKKLLLSDSGFYLCAWTRGITDTQYFGPGTRLTVL.

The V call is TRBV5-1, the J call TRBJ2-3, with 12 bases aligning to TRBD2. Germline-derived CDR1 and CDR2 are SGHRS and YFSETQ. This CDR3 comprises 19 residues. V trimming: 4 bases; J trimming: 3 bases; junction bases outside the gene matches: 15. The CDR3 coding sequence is TGCGCCAGCAGCACCAGACCTAGCGGGGGGGTCGGAGGGACAGATACGCAGTATTTT. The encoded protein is CASSTRPSGGVGGTDTQYF.

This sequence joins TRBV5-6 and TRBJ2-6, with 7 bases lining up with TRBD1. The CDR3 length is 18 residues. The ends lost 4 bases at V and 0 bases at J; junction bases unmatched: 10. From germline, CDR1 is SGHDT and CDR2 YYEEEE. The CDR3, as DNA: TGTGCCAGCAGCACGACGACAGGGAGCTTCTCTGGGGCCAACGTCCTGACTTTC. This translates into CASSTTTGSFSGANVLTF.

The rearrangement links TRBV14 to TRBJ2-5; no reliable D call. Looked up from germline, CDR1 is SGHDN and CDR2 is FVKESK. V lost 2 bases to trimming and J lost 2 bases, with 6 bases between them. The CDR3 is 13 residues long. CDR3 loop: CASSQHLQETQYF. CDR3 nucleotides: TGTGCCAGCAGCCAACACTTACAAGAGACCCAGTACTTC.

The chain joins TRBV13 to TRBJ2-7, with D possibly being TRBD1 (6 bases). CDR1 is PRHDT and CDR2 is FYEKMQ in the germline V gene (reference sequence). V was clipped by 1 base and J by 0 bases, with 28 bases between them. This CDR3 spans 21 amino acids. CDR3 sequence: CASSLVSPRTELPLTSYEQYF. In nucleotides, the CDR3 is TGTGCCAGCAGCTTAGTCTCACCCCGGACAGAACTTCCACTTACCTCCTACGAGCAGTACTTC.

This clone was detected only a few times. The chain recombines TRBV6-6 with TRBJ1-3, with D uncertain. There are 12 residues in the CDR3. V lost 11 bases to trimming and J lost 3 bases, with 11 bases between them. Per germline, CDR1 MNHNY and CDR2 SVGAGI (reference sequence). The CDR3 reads CAASRGGNTIYF. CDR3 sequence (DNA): TGTGCCGCCTCACGGGGTGGAAACACCATATATTTT.

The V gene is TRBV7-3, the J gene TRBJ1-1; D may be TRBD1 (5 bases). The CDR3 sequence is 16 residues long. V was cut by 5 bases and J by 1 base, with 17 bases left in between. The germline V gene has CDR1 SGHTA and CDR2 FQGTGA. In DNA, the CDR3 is TGTGCCAGCAGCCCGGGGGTAGCGGTTCGGAACACTGAAGCTTTCTTT. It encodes CASSPGVAVRNTEAFF.

The CDR3 coding sequence is TGTGCCAGCAGCCAAACAGGGGTTAGGACAGATACGCAGTATTTT. Encoded protein: CASSQTGVRTDTQYF. This chain joins TRBV9 and TRBJ2-3; 7 bases are a match to TRBD1. Germline-derived CDR1 and CDR2 are SGDLS and YYNGEE. The ends lost 4 bases at V and 3 bases at J; junction bases unmatched: 8. This CDR3 contains 15 residues. Together with reference TRBV9 and TRBJ2-3, the CDR3 gives the full variable domain: DSGVTQTPKHLITATGQRVTLRCSPRSGDLSVYWYQQSLDQGLQFLIQYYNGEERAKGNILERFSAQQFPDLHSELNLSSLELGDSALYFCASSQTGVRTDTQYFGPGTRLTVL.

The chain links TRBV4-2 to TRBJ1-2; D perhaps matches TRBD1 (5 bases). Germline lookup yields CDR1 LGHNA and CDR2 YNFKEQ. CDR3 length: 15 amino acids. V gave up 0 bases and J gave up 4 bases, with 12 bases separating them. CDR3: CASSQDRQGAYGYTF. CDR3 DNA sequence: TGTGCCAGCAGCCAAGATCGGCAGGGTGCCTATGGCTACACCTTC.

The CDR3 loop is CASSHGGTGAYEQYF. Written as DNA, the CDR3 is TGTGCCAGCAGCCACGGGGGGACAGGAGCTTACGAGCAGTACTTC. The chain links TRBV6-5 to TRBJ2-7, with D maybe TRBD1 (8 bases). The V end was cut by 6 bases, the J end by 4 bases, with 19 bases between. Germline CDR1 and CDR2: MNHEY and SVGAGI. CDR3 size: 15 residues.